These 2 T cell receptor beta chains originate from one sample sequenced in a study of regulatory T cells in long-lasting Graves disease. Sample time point: persistent/refractory GD, antithyroid drugs over 5 years with positive TRAb. The TCR library was made from RNA that had been extracted from PBMCs in TRIzol. The authors built TCR beta libraries using iRepertoire HTBI primers and Arm-PCR of CDR3 regions. TCRdb itself ran the multiplex PCR reads through MiXCR, one entry per CDR3 protein. In the table there are 350,000 to 450,000 distinct CDR3 sequences, around 20% of which are singletons. This specimen was peripheral blood mononuclear cells (PBMCs), taken when the disease was refractory, from a patient treated with antithyroid drugs. All receptors come from a female donor with Graves disease.

A remark on this clonotype: A much bigger clone sits one base away, suggesting this may be a read error. V gene TRBV28 combines with J gene TRBJ2-5; 7 bases are shared with TRBD2. CDR1 is MDHEN and CDR2 is SYDVKM in the germline V gene. V lost 7 bases and J lost 2; bases outside the gene matches: 13. The CDR3 covers 16 residues. The CDR3 here is CASTSVQEAGQETQYF. In DNA, the CDR3 is TGTGCCAGCACCTCAGTTCAGGAAGCGGGACAAGAGACCCAGTACTTC.

This clonotype was recorded at least ten times. The chain couples TRBV28 to TRBJ1-1; D gene uncertain. Trimming removed 3 bases at V and 5 bases at J, with 16 bases between. The CDR3 sequence is 15 residues long. CDR1 and CDR2 (germline): MDHEN, SYDVKM. The CDR3 spells CASSLGSTSQTEAFF. CDR3 in DNA: TGTGCCAGCAGTTTGGGAAGTACCTCTCAGACTGAAGCTTTCTTT.